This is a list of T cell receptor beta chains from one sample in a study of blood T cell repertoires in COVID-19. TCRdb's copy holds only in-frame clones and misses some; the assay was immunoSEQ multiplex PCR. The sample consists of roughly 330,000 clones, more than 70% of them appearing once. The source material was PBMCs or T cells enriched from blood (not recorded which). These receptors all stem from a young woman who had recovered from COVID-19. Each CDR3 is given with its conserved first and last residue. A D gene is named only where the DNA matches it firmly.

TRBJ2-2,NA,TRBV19,TGTGCCAGTAGTATTACGCGAACCGGGGAGCTGTTTTTT,CASSITRTGELFF
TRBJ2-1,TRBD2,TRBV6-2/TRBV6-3,TGTGCCAGCAGTTACTCGAAGCGGGGGGCTTCCAATGAGCAGTTCTTC,CASSYSKRGASNEQFF
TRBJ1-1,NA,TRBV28,TGTGCCAGCAGTTGGGGCAGGAAGAACACTGAAGCTTTCTTT,CASSWGRKNTEAFF
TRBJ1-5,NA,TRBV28,TGTGCCGCAGCGGGGACGGTGAATCAGCCCCAGCATTTT,CAAAGTVNQPQHF
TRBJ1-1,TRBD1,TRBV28,TGTGCCAGCAGTCCGGGACAGGGAATGAACACTGAAGCTTTCTTT,CASSPGQGMNTEAFF
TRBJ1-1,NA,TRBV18,TGTGCCAGCTCACCAACCCCCAGAGGGACTGAAGCTTTCTTT,CASSPTPRGTEAFF
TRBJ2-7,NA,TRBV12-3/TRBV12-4,TGTGCCAGCACCTCAGAATTCTACGAGCAGTACTTC,CASTSEFYEQYF
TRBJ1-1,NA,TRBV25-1,TGTGCCAGCAGGGAACAGGGTAACACTGAAGCTTTCTTT,CASREQGNTEAFF
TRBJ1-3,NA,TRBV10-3,TGTGCCATCAGTGCCTCACCGGAACGGGGAGGTACGGCTGGAAACACCATATATTTT,CAISASPERGGTAGNTIYF
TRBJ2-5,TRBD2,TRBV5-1,TGCGCCAGCAGCTTTACCGGGGGGCAAGAGACCCAGTACTTC,CASSFTGGQETQYF
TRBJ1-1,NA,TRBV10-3,TGTGCCATCAGTGACCGCCCCGGCACTGAAGCTTTCTTT,CAISDRPGTEAFF
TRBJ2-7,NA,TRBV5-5,TGTGCCAGCAGCTTGGCCGGGTCTCGGTCCTACGAGCAGTACTTC,CASSLAGSRSYEQYF
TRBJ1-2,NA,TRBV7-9,TGTGCCAGCAGCTTACTGTGGGCAAACTATGGCTACACCTTC,CASSLLWANYGYTF
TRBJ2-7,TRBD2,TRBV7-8,TGTGCCAGCAGATCGACTAGCGCCTACGAGCAGTACTTC,CASRSTSAYEQYF
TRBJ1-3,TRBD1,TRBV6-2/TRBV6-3,TGTGCCAGCAGTTACTCGGGACAGACCTTCTCTGGAAACACCATATATTTT,CASSYSGQTFSGNTIYF
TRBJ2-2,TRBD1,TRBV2,TGTGCCAGCGGGGTCTGGACAGGGAGAACCGGGGAGCTGTTTTTT,CASGVWTGRTGELFF